This note documents a single T cell receptor (beta chain) sequence. The antigen is undetermined. One junction end does not reproduce the germline sequence, and a read error may be involved. The data are from a study of long-term antiretroviral therapy in people with HIV. Study information: The earliest samples predate the 2015 immediate-ART recommendation by about a decade.

The germline gives CDR1 SGHNT, CDR2 YYREEE (reference sequence). The CDR3 is made up of 16 amino acids. Overall study results and limits: Patients on ART gained diversity, which nonetheless stayed below transplant donor controls.

In the United States, treatment was given to all participants with HIV. The cryopreserved samples used held 1-10 million PBMC prior to extraction of DNA. immunoSEQ v3.0 was run at survey level. The protocol was immunoSEQ multiplex PCR, while the TCRdb copy is restricted to in-frame clones and leaves out a portion. The repertoire includes approximately 32,000 clones, under 90% of them detected once, and roughly 8.6% sits in the top ten. The source was unsorted PBMCs, collected 0.4 years before starting antiretroviral therapy. This chain links TRBV5-4 with TRBJ2-1; 7 bases are a match to TRBD2. This TCR was sampled from a man younger than 30 with HIV. CDR3 region: CASSQDGSGKLGEQFF. The CDR3 DNA sequence: TGCGCCAGCAGCCAGGACGGGAGCGGGAAATTAGGTGAGCAGTTCTTC.